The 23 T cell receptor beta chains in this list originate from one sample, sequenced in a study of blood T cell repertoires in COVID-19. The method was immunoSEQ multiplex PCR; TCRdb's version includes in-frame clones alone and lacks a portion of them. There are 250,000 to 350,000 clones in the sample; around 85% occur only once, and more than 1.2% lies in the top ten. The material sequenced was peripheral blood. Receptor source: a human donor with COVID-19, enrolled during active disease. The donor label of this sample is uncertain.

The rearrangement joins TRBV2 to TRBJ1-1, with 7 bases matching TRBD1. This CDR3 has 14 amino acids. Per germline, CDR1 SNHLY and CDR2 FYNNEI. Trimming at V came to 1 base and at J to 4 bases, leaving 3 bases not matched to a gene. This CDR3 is CASSEGQGGTEAFF. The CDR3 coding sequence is TGTGCCAGCAGTGAAGGCCAGGGGGGCACTGAAGCTTTCTTT.

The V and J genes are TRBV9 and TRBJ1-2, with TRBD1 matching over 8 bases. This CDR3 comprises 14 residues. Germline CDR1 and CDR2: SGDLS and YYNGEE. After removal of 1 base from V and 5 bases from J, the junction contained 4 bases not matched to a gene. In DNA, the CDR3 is TGTGCCAGCAGCGTACAGGACAGGGCTTATGGCTACACCTTC. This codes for CASSVQDRAYGYTF.

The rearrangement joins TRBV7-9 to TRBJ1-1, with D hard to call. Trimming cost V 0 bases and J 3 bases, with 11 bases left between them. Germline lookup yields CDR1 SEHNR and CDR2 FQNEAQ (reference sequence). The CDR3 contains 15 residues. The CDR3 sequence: CASSLAGGVDTEAFF. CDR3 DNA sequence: TGTGCCAGCAGCTTAGCCGGTGGTGTGGACACTGAAGCTTTCTTT.

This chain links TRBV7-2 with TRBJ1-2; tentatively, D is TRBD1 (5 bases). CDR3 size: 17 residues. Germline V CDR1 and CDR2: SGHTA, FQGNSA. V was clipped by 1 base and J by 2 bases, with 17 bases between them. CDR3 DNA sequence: TGTGCCAGCAGCTTAGGACCGGGGGGGGACCGAAACTATGGCTACACCTTC. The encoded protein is CASSLGPGGDRNYGYTF.

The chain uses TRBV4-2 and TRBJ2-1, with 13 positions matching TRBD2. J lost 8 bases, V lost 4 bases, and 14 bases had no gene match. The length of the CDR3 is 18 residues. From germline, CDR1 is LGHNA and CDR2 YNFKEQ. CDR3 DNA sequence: TGTGCCAGCAGCCTCGCAGGACTAGCGGGGGCCTTGGGGGATGAGCAGTTCTTC. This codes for CASSLAGLAGALGDEQFF.

The CDR3 protein is CASKLQGGEQFF. DNA of the CDR3: TGTGCCAGCAAACTGCAGGGGGGCGAGCAGTTCTTC. The chain has TRBV6-5 and TRBJ2-1; possible D gene TRBD1, 7 bases. This CDR3 spans 12 amino acids. The V and J ends lost 7 bases and 10 bases respectively, with 14 bases between them. From germline, CDR1 is MNHEY and CDR2 SVGAGI.

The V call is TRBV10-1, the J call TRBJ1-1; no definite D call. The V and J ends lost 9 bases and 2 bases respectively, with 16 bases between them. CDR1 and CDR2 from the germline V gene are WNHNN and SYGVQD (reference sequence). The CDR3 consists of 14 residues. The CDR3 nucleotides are TGCGCCAGGCGGGTTCCGATTCCTAACACTGAAGCTTTCTTT. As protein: CARRVPIPNTEAFF.

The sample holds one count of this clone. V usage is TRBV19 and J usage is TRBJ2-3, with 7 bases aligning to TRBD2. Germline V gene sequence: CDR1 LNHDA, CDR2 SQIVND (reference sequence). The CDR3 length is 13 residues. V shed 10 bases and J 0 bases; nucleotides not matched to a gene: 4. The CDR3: CATASGSTDTQYF. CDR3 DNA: TGTGCCACCGCTAGCGGTAGCACAGATACGCAGTATTTT.

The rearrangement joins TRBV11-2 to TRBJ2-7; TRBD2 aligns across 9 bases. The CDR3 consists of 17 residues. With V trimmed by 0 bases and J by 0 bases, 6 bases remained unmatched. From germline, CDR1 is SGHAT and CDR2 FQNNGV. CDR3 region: CASSLDSGRSFSYEQYF. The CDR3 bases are TGTGCCAGCAGCTTAGACAGCGGGAGGTCCTTCTCCTACGAGCAGTACTTC.

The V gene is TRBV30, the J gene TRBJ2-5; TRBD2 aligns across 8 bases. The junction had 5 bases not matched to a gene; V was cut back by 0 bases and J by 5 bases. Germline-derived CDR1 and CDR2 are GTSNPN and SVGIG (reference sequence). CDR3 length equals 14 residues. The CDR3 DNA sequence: TGTGCCTGGAGTGTACCGCGGGGGGCCGAGACCCAGTACTTC. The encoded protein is CAWSVPRGAETQYF.

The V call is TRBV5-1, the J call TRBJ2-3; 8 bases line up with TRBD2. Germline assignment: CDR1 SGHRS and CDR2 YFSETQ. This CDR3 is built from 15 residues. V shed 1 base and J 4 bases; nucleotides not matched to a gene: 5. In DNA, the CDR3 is TGCGCCAGCAGCTTGTTAACTAGCGGACCAGATACGCAGTATTTT. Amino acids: CASSLLTSGPDTQYF. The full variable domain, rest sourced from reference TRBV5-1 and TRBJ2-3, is KAGVTQTPRYLIKTRGQQVTLSCSPISGHRSVSWYQQTPGQGLQFLFEYFSETQRNKGNFPGRFSGRQFSNSRSEMNVSTLELGDSALYLCASSLLTSGPDTQYFGPGTRLTVL.

The CDR3 loop is CASSFLGDRDIQYF. CDR3 DNA: TGCGCCAGCAGCTTTCTCGGGGATAGGGACATTCAGTACTTC. The gene calls are TRBV5-1 and TRBJ2-4; weak D call: TRBD2 (5 bases). The CDR3 totals 14 residues. V was trimmed by 2 bases and J by 8 bases, leaving 14 bases between them. Germline lookup yields CDR1 SGHRS and CDR2 YFSETQ. The full variable domain, its missing parts supplied by reference TRBV5-1 and TRBJ2-4, is KAGVTQTPRYLIKTRGQQVTLSCSPISGHRSVSWYQQTPGQGLQFLFEYFSETQRNKGNFPGRFSGRQFSNSRSEMNVSTLELGDSALYLCASSFLGDRDIQYFGAGTRLSVL.

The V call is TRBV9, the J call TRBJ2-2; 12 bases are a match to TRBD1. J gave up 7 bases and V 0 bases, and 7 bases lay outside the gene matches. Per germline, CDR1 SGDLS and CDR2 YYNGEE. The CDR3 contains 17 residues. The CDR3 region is CASSVEFGTGGSGELFF. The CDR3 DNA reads TGTGCCAGCAGCGTAGAATTTGGGACAGGGGGCAGCGGGGAGCTGTTTTTT.

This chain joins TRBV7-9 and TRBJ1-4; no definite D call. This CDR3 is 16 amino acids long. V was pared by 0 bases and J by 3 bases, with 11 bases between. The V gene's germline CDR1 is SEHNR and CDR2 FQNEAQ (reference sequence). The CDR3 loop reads CASSLAAAGANEKLFF. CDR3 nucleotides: TGTGCCAGCAGCTTAGCCGCTGCCGGGGCTAATGAAAAACTGTTTTTT. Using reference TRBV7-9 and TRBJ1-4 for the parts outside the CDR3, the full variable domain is DTGVSQNPRHKITKRGQNVTFRCDPISEHNRLYWYRQTLGQGPEFLTYFQNEAQLEKSRLLSDRFSAERPKGSFSTLEIQRTEQGDSAMYLCASSLAAAGANEKLFFGSGTQLSVL.

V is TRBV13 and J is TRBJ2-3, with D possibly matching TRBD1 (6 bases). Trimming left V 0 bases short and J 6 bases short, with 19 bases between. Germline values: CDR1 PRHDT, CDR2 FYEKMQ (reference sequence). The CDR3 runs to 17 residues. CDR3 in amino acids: CASSLGGTGQGLDTQYF. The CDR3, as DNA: TGTGCCAGCAGCTTAGGAGGCACTGGGCAGGGGTTGGATACGCAGTATTTT.

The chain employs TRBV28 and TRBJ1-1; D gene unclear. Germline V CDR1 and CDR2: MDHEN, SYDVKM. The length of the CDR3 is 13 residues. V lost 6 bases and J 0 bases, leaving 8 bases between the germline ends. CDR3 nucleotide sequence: TGTGCCAGCAGGACCACAGTGAACACTGAAGCTTTCTTT. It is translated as CASRTTVNTEAFF.

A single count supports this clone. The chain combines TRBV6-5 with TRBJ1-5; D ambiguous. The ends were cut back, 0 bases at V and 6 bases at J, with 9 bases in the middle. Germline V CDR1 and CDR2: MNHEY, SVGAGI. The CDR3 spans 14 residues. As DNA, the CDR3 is TGTGCCAGCAGTTACTCACGGTTAACTCAGCCCCAGCATTTT. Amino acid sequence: CASSYSRLTQPQHF.

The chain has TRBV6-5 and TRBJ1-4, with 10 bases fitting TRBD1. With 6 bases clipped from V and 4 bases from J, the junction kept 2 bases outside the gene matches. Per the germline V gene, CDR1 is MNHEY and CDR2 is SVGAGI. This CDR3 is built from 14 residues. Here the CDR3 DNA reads TGTGCCAGCAGCCGGACAGGGGGTAATGAAAAACTGTTTTTT. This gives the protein CASSRTGGNEKLFF.

The CDR3 sequence: CASSETGMNNEQFF. The CDR3, as DNA: TGTGCCAGCTCGGAAACAGGGATGAACAATGAGCAGTTCTTC. J is TRBJ2-1 and V is TRBV2, with TRBD1 as a possible D gene (6 bases). Between the trimmed V and J ends, which lost 8 bases and 5 bases, there was a span of 16 bases. This CDR3 is built from 14 residues. CDR1 SNHLY and CDR2 FYNNEI come from the germline V gene.

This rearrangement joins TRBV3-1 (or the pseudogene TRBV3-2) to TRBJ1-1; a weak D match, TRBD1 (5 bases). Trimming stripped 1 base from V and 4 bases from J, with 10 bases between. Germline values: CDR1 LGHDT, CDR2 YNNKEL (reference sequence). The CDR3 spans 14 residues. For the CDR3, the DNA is TGTGCCAGCAGCCAAGCCTTCGGGGGCACTGAAGCTTTCTTT. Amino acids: CASSQAFGGTEAFF.

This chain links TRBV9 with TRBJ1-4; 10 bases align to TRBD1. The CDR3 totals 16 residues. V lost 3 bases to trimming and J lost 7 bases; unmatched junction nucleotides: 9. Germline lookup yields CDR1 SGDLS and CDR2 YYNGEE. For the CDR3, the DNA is TGTGCCAGCAGCGAGGTGGCGGGACAGGGGATTGAAAAACTGTTTTTT. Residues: CASSEVAGQGIEKLFF.

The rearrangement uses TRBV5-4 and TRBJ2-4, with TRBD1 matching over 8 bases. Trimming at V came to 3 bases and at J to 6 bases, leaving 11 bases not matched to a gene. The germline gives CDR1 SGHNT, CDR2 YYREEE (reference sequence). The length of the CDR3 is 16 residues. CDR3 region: CASSSYTGGSRNIQYF. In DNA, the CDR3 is TGTGCCAGCAGCTCTTATACAGGGGGGAGTAGAAACATTCAGTACTTC.

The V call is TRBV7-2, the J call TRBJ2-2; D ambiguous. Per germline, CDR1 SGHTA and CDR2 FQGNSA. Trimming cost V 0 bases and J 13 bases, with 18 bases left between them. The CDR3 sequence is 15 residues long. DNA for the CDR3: TGTGCCAGCAGCTTAGCGCGGCTGATCCCTCGGCGGCTGTTTTTT. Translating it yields CASSLARLIPRRLFF.